These T cell receptor beta chains were read from a single sample in a study of T cell responses to AZD1222 COVID-19 vaccine. Using immunoSEQ multiplex PCR, the repertoire was profiled, and TCRdb retains in-frame clones only, with some absent. The sample holds approximately 120,000 clones; about 87% are singletons and the top ten take less than 11%. Sequencing was performed on peripheral blood, taken on day 0 of AZD1222 vaccination. These receptor sequences come from an adult in good health. The conserved cysteine and the conserved F or W are not part of the CDR3 here.

TRBJ1-4 | TRBV29-1 | 12 | SVEDSATNEKLF
TRBJ2-2 | TRBV5-4 | 13 | ASSLGLVVGGELF
TRBJ2-3 | TRBV18 | 11 | ASSPPSTDTQY
TRBJ2-2 | TRBV10-3 | 11 | AISDRVAGELF
TRBJ1-2 | TRBV5-5 | 12 | ASSLEGMNYGYT
TRBJ2-7 | TRBV6-1 | 12 | ASSEATGYYEQY
TRBJ1-1 | TRBV19 | 12 | ASRRDRTNTEAF
TRBJ1-5 | TRBV24-1 | 12 | ATAPQEVNQPQH
TRBJ1-2 | TRBV6-5 | 14 | ASSYSSPQGHYGYT
TRBJ2-7 | TRBV7-8 | 13 | ASSLNNPSVYEQY
TRBJ1-3 | TRBV10-3 | 13 | AISGTGRAGNTIY
TRBJ2-2 | TRBV13 | 15 | ASSLGWSGANTGELF
TRBJ2-3 | TRBV5-1 | 13 | ASKSRPGGSDTQY
TRBJ2-7 | TRBV4-1 | 16 | ASSQALGQGGRSYEQY
TRBJ1-1 | TRBV11-3 | 11 | ASSQTLNTEAF
TRBJ1-2 | TRBV28 | 12 | ASSLPGGRYGYT
TRBJ2-2 | TRBV9 | 14 | ASSVDAGGVTGELF
TRBJ2-2 | TRBV5-1 | 13 | ASSLKRTGPGELF
TRBJ2-2 | TRBV7-7 | 13 | ASSFGGLNTGELF
TRBJ1-6 | TRBV10-3 | 13 | AISEQGVGGSPLH
TRBJ1-2 | TRBV5-6 | 13 | ASSLWGGGPSGYT
TRBJ1-1 | TRBV19 | 13 | ASSIGSRGNTEAF
TRBJ2-2 | TRBV5-1 | 13 | ASSLEGPVTGELF
TRBJ1-1 | TRBV28 | 10 | ASSLRDTEAF
TRBJ1-1 | TRBV12-3/TRBV12-4 | 9 | ASSLGSEAF
TRBJ1-6 | TRBV7-9 | 11 | ASSLDRKSPLH
TRBJ2-7 | TRBV13 | 11 | ASSRLAKGEQY
TRBJ2-7 | TRBV7-8 | 14 | ASSLVSRDGTYEQY
TRBJ2-4 | TRBV12-3/TRBV12-4 | 9 | ASTSGNIQY
TRBJ2-5 | TRBV6-1 | 13 | ASSDPGWGQETQY
TRBJ2-7 | TRBV4-1 | 12 | ASSQDRFGYEQY
TRBJ2-2 | TRBV2 | 13 | ASSSRTGVVGELF
TRBJ1-1 | TRBV7-3 | 12 | ASSLKGGATEAF
TRBJ2-3 | TRBV6-2/TRBV6-3 | 14 | ASSLGLAGGPDTQY
TRBJ1-6 | TRBV4-1 | 12 | ASRMGTGFSPLH
TRBJ1-2 | TRBV12-2 | 14 | ASRLAPPRAVYGYT
TRBJ1-2 | TRBV20-1 | 12 | SASPMDRHYGYT
TRBJ1-5 | TRBV19 | 13 | ASTNEAFGHQPQH
TRBJ1-1 | TRBV5-1 | 16 | ASSLVVWQGLLNTEAF
TRBJ2-5 | TRBV6-1 | 13 | ASSEDLIGLETQY
TRBJ2-3 | TRBV3-1/TRBV3-2 | 14 | ASSQEGSGGADTQY
TRBJ1-4 | TRBV18 | 15 | ASSRESTGDINEKLF
TRBJ2-2 | TRBV27 | 14 | ASSWLAGENTGELF
TRBJ2-5 | TRBV3-1/TRBV3-2 | 10 | ASSQLAETQY
TRBJ1-6 | TRBV27 | 16 | ASSLVRGGQGAISPLH